A selection of T cell receptor beta chains follows, all from one sample in a study of blood T cell repertoires in COVID-19. TCRdb's copy holds only in-frame clones and misses some; the assay was immunoSEQ multiplex PCR. The profile shows some 96,000 clones, roughly nine tenths of them singletons. The sample consisted of peripheral blood. These receptors all stem from a man aged 60 to 75 with acute or convalescent COVID-19. Each CDR3 is given with its conserved first and last residue. A D gene is named only where the DNA matches it firmly. Only some rows state a clone size, as once, few, many or a class for expanded clones.

cdr3_aa cdr3_nt clone_size v_call d_call j_call
CASSRDRALYGYTF TGTGCCAGTAGCCGAGACAGGGCCCTCTATGGCTACACCTTC - TRBV19 TRBD1 TRBJ1-2
CASSSRAHWGYEQYF TGTGCCAGCAGTTCCAGGGCGCACTGGGGCTACGAGCAGTACTTC - TRBV27 - TRBJ2-7
CASPENRTVHSPLHF TGTGCCAGCCCCGAGAACAGGACGGTTCATTCACCCCTCCACTTT - TRBV2 - TRBJ1-6
CSVRQERDTQYF TGCAGTGTGCGACAGGAACGAGATACGCAGTATTTT - TRBV29-1 - TRBJ2-3
CASSIVTVRNTEAFF TGTGCCAGTAGTATCGTAACGGTTAGGAACACTGAAGCTTTCTTT - TRBV19 - TRBJ1-1
CASSSGLAGAGETQYF TGTGCCAGCAGCTCGGGACTAGCGGGGGCGGGTGAGACCCAGTACTTC few TRBV5-4 TRBD2 TRBJ2-5
CASSTAFAGTEAFF TGCGCCAGCAGCACCGCCTTCGCGGGGACTGAAGCTTTCTTT - TRBV5-1 - TRBJ1-1
CASCRYYQETQYF TGTGCCAGCTGCAGGTATTACCAAGAGACCCAGTACTTC - TRBV2 - TRBJ2-5
CASSRYSGADQPQHF TGTGCCAGCTCACGATACTCAGGGGCGGATCAGCCCCAGCATTTT once TRBV18 - TRBJ1-5
CASSFNLAGGQETQYF TGCGCCAGCAGCTTCAATTTAGCGGGGGGGCAAGAGACCCAGTACTTC - TRBV5-1 TRBD2 TRBJ2-5
CASSIRQGGQTQYF TGTGCCAGTAGTATACGACAGGGCGGGCAGACCCAGTACTTC - TRBV19 TRBD1 TRBJ2-5
CASSEAAGHYGYTF TGTGCCAGCAGCGAAGCAGCAGGCCACTATGGCTACACCTTC - TRBV5-4 - TRBJ1-2
CASSPALAGWLNEQFF TGTGCCAGCAGCCCCGCGTTGGCAGGGTGGTTGAATGAGCAGTTCTTC few TRBV14 - TRBJ2-1
CASSLGPSGGGVYEQYF TGCGCCAGCAGCTTGGGACCCAGTGGGGGAGGAGTATACGAGCAGTACTTC - TRBV5-1 - TRBJ2-7
CASSQEADSGNTIYF TGTGCCAGCAGCCAAGAGGCAGACTCTGGAAACACCATATATTTT - TRBV3-1/TRBV3-2 - TRBJ1-3
CASGEVEGISPLHF TGTGCCAGCGGCGAGGTCGAGGGAATTTCACCCCTCCACTTT - TRBV5-4 - TRBJ1-6
CASSGKGQGDYGYTF TGCGCCAGCAGCGGAAAGGGACAAGGAGACTATGGCTACACCTTC - TRBV5-1 - TRBJ1-2
CASSEGAGGTEAFF TGTGCCAGCAGTGAAGGGGCGGGTGGGACTGAAGCTTTCTTT - TRBV2 - TRBJ1-1
CASSLRGPEAFF TGTGCCAGCAGCTTACGGGGTCCTGAAGCTTTCTTT - TRBV7-9 - TRBJ1-1
CASSPRTDNTGELFF TGCGCCAGCAGCCCCCGGACAGATAACACCGGGGAGCTGTTTTTT - TRBV5-1 - TRBJ2-2
CASSRFGTGSLNTEAFF TGTGCCAGCAGCCGCTTCGGGACAGGGAGTTTGAACACTGAAGCTTTCTTT - TRBV3-1/TRBV3-2 TRBD1 TRBJ1-1
CASRVKGATEAFF TGTGCCAGCCGGGTGAAGGGGGCCACTGAAGCTTTCTTT - TRBV19 TRBD1 TRBJ1-1
CASSESSRGVGSTEAFF TGCGCCAGCAGTGAGTCGAGCAGGGGCGTTGGTTCTACTGAAGCTTTCTTT - TRBV10-1 - TRBJ1-1
CASSSRTGGTGANVLTF TGTGCCAGCAGCTCCAGAACAGGGGGTACTGGGGCCAACGTCCTGACTTTC - TRBV27 TRBD1 TRBJ2-6
CAWSVAHEQYF TGTGCCTGGAGTGTAGCCCACGAGCAGTACTTC - TRBV30 - TRBJ2-7
CASSEGNRAGGYTF TGTGCCAGCAGTGAAGGAAACAGGGCAGGGGGCTACACCTTC - TRBV6-1 - TRBJ1-2
CASSLGSGQGKANTEAFF TGCGCCAGCAGCTTAGGTTCGGGACAGGGTAAGGCGAACACTGAAGCTTTCTTT - TRBV5-1 TRBD1 TRBJ1-1
CASSFLRDSYGYTF TGTGCCAGTAGTTTCCTCCGGGACTCCTATGGCTACACCTTC - TRBV19 - TRBJ1-2
CASSLATQGADTQYF TGTGCCAGCAGCTTAGCAACACAGGGGGCGGATACGCAGTATTTT - TRBV7-2 TRBD1 TRBJ2-3
CASSPADRNTEAFF TGTGCCAGCTCACCGGCGGATCGGAACACTGAAGCTTTCTTT - TRBV18 - TRBJ1-1
CSASLLDNGYTF TGCAGTGCTAGTTTATTAGACAATGGCTACACCTTC - TRBV20-1 - TRBJ1-2
CATSGGLETYSEQFF TGCGCCACCAGCGGGGGACTTGAAACATACAGTGAGCAGTTCTTC - TRBV5-1 TRBD2 TRBJ2-1
CASSPFSSPLHF TGTGCCAGCAGCCCTTTTAGTTCACCCCTCCACTTT - TRBV7-2 - TRBJ1-6
CASSLGGTGSETQYF TGCGCCAGCAGCTTGGGGGGGACAGGGTCAGAGACCCAGTACTTC - TRBV5-1 TRBD1 TRBJ2-5
CASSQGPGVYQPQHF TGCGCCAGCAGCCAAGGTCCCGGGGTGTATCAGCCCCAGCATTTT - TRBV4-1 - TRBJ1-5
CATSRAGGEQPQHF TGTGCCACCAGCAGAGCAGGGGGTGAACAGCCCCAGCATTTT - TRBV15 TRBD1 TRBJ1-5
CAWSHTTGSSGNTIYF TGTGCCTGGAGTCATACTACAGGGAGCTCTGGAAACACCATATATTTT once TRBV30 - TRBJ1-3
CASSLDRTSVTQYF TGTGCCAGCAGCTTAGATAGGACTAGCGTTACGCAGTATTTT - TRBV7-9 TRBD2 TRBJ2-3
CASSPLNSDRLQTGYTF TGTGCCAGCTCACCGCTAAACTCGGACAGGCTGCAAACTGGCTACACCTTC - TRBV18 TRBD1 TRBJ1-2
CATGTGFSNEQFF TGCGCCACCGGGACAGGTTTCAGCAATGAGCAGTTCTTC - TRBV5-1 TRBD1 TRBJ2-1
CASSPGQGDGYTF TGCGCCAGCAGCCCCGGACAGGGGGATGGCTACACCTTC - TRBV5-1 TRBD1 TRBJ1-2
CASSLRGGYTF TGTGCCAGCAGCCTGCGGGGGGGCTACACCTTC once TRBV5-4 - TRBJ1-2
CASSPRSGNNNSPLHF TGCGCCAGCAGCCCGAGGTCCGGGAATAATAATTCACCCCTCCACTTT - TRBV5-1 - TRBJ1-6
CASTSKNIQYF TGTGCCAGCACATCCAAAAACATTCAGTACTTC - TRBV6-5 - TRBJ2-4
CASSGPRGGTAATRDGYTF TGCGCCAGCAGTGGACCCCGAGGAGGGACAGCCGCCACTAGAGATGGCTACACCTTC - TRBV10-2 TRBD1 TRBJ1-2
CASSLGQGDGYTF TGTGCCAGCAGCTTAGGACAGGGAGACGGCTACACCTTC - TRBV7-9 TRBD1 TRBJ1-2
CASSQLAGEGETQYF TGCGCCAGCAGCCAACTAGCGGGGGAAGGCGAGACCCAGTACTTC - TRBV4-1 TRBD2 TRBJ2-5
CASSPWTGTGGYTF TGTGCCAGCAGCCCCTGGACAGGGACGGGGGGCTACACCTTC - TRBV5-6 TRBD1 TRBJ1-2
CASSQGQGIGGYTF TGTGCCAGCAGCCAGGGTCAGGGAATAGGTGGCTACACCTTC - TRBV3-1/TRBV3-2 - TRBJ1-2
CASSPRGEKLFF TGTGCCAGCAGTCCCCGGGGTGAAAAACTGTTTTTT - TRBV12-3/TRBV12-4 - TRBJ1-4
CASSLLNSGNTIYF TGTGCCAGCAGTTTACTCAACTCTGGAAACACCATATATTTT - TRBV6-6 - TRBJ1-3
CASSYLRRLRGATRSNEQFF TGTGCCAGCAGTTACCTCCGCAGATTACGGGGGGCAACCCGTAGCAATGAGCAGTTCTTC - TRBV6-2/TRBV6-3 - TRBJ2-1
CASSPGLVDTQYF TGTGCCAGCAGCCCGGGACTAGTCGATACGCAGTATTTT - TRBV9 TRBD2 TRBJ2-3
CASSTGGASNYGYTF TGCGCCAGCTCAACAGGGGGCGCTTCCAATTATGGCTACACCTTC - TRBV5-1 TRBD1 TRBJ1-2
CASSYGQGVGYTF TGTGCCAGCAGCTACGGACAGGGGGTTGGCTACACCTTC once TRBV7-9 TRBD1 TRBJ1-2
CASSLGTSSAYEQYF TGTGCCAGCAGCTTAGGGACTAGCTCTGCCTACGAGCAGTACTTC few TRBV11-2 TRBD2 TRBJ2-7
CASTTDRANTEAFF TGTGCCAGTACTACGGACAGGGCCAACACTGAAGCTTTCTTT - TRBV19 TRBD1 TRBJ1-1
CASSLGGPTTMNTEAFF TGTGCCAGCAGCTTGGGTGGGCCGACAACAATGAACACTGAAGCTTTCTTT - TRBV5-4 - TRBJ1-1
CASSSGTGGALGRGVTEAFF TGTGCCAGCAGCTCAGGCACAGGGGGCGCTTTGGGCCGTGGGGTCACTGAAGCTTTCTTT once TRBV7-6 TRBD1 TRBJ1-1